What follows are 30 T cell receptor beta chains derived from one specimen sequenced in a study of blood T cell repertoires in COVID-19. The assay was immunoSEQ multiplex PCR, and TCRdb's table has in-frame clones only and misses some. The sample contains some 90,000 clones, roughly 90% of which appear only once. The sample comprised peripheral blood. Receptor source: a woman over 75 with active or convalescent COVID-19.

This chain joins TRBV28 and TRBJ2-7; the match to TRBD1 covers 8 bases. Looked up from germline, CDR1 is MDHEN and CDR2 is SYDVKM. V dropped 5 bases and J dropped 4; count of bases not matched to a gene: 10. CDR3 length equals 15 residues. The CDR3 DNA sequence: TGTGCCAGCAGTATTCAGGGGGCGGATGTATACGAGCAGTACTTC. Translated, it gives CASSIQGADVYEQYF.

The chain joins TRBV6-5 to TRBJ1-1, with 10 bases identical to TRBD1. Germline V gives CDR1 MNHEY, CDR2 SVGAGI. This CDR3 region has 15 residues. After removal of 8 bases from V and 6 bases from J, the junction contained 12 bases not matched to a gene. CDR3 sequence: CASQTLRDRGPEAFF. The CDR3 DNA reads as TGTGCCAGCCAAACTCTCCGGGACAGGGGCCCTGAAGCTTTCTTT.

The chain has TRBV5-6 and TRBJ1-1; a weak D match, TRBD1 (5 bases). The CDR3 length is 14 residues. CDR1 and CDR2 from the germline V gene are SGHDT and YYEEEE. Trimming removed 1 base at V and 7 bases at J, with 14 bases between. CDR3 amino acids: CASSLPDRRDEAFF. CDR3 in DNA: TGTGCCAGCAGCTTGCCTGACAGAAGGGATGAAGCTTTCTTT.

This clone has just one count. The chain joins TRBV24-1 to TRBJ2-3; TRBD2 is a possible D gene (6 bases). The CDR3 sequence is 14 residues long. V was shortened by 5 bases and J by 6 bases, with 14 bases between the two germline ends. The germline gives CDR1 KGHDR, CDR2 SFDVKD. In DNA form, the CDR3 reads TGTGCCACCAGTGGGGCGGGCCGGGGGGATACGCAGTATTTT. Its protein product is CATSGAGRGDTQYF.

The V gene is TRBV4-1, the J gene TRBJ2-5; TRBD2 is a possible D gene (7 bases). The CDR3 contains 19 residues. Per germline, CDR1 MGHRA and CDR2 YSYEKL. V shed 0 bases and J shed 3 bases, with 23 bases lying between them. CDR3 nucleotide sequence: TGCGCCAGCAGCCAAGATTCGGGGGGCAGGGCTAGCCCGAAAGAGACCCAGTACTTC. It is translated as CASSQDSGGRASPKETQYF.

The CDR3 DNA is TGTGCCAGCAGTTTATCGTGGACAAACACTGAAGCTTTCTTT. This gives the protein CASSLSWTNTEAFF. This chain joins TRBV27 and TRBJ1-1; possible D gene TRBD1, 5 bases. The CDR3 runs to 14 residues. Germline V CDR1 and CDR2: MNHEY, SMNVEV (reference sequence). The V gene lost 0 bases and the J gene lost 2 bases, with 7 bases spanning the gap.

The rearrangement joins TRBV20-1 to TRBJ2-7; 10 bases line up with TRBD2. CDR3 length: 19 amino acids. Germline values: CDR1 DFQATT, CDR2 SNEGSKA (reference sequence). Trimming cost V 3 bases and J 5 bases; bases outside gene matches: 22. DNA of the CDR3: TGCAGTGCTAGTACTTTCTATCGCGGTACTAGCGGGGTTTCCAACGAGCAGTACTTC. Protein product: CSASTFYRGTSGVSNEQYF.

This chain joins TRBV6-5 and TRBJ2-7; 7 nucleotides match TRBD2. Germline V gives CDR1 MNHEY, CDR2 SVGAGI. The J segment lost 10 bases and the V segment lost 4 bases, leaving 7 bases of the junction unmatched. This CDR3 has 12 residues. DNA for the CDR3: TGTGCCAGCAGTTCACAGACTAGCCGACAGTACTTC. Translated: CASSSQTSRQYF.

This clone appeared a few times. The CDR3 sequence: CASSSQLTGGKLNQPQHF. CDR3 sequence (DNA): TGCGCCAGCAGCTCCCAGCTGACAGGGGGTAAGTTAAATCAGCCCCAGCATTTT. V usage is TRBV5-1 and J usage is TRBJ1-5, with 9 positions matching TRBD1. The CDR3 contains 18 residues. V was pared by 3 bases and J by 4 bases, with 14 bases of the junction left unmatched. Germline CDR1 SGHRS, CDR2 YFSETQ.

This chain's CDR3 is CASSNQGVLNTEAFF. In nucleotides, the CDR3 is TGTGCCAGCAGCAATCAGGGGGTTTTGAACACTGAAGCTTTCTTT. V usage is TRBV6-5 and J usage is TRBJ1-1, with 7 positions matching TRBD1. The CDR3 is 15 residues long. V trimming: 6 bases; J trimming: 0 bases; junction bases outside the gene matches: 7. In germline, CDR1 is MNHEY, CDR2 SVGAGI.

The chain joins TRBV6-6 to TRBJ2-1, with D maybe TRBD1 (5 bases). The CDR3 is made up of 13 amino acids. Germline CDR1 MNHNY, CDR2 SVGAGI (reference sequence). V lost 8 bases and J 2 bases, leaving 10 bases between the germline ends. CDR3 sequence (DNA): TGTGCCAGCCTCGAGACAGCCTACAATGAGCAGTTCTTC. Its protein product is CASLETAYNEQFF.

The gene calls are TRBV7-3 and TRBJ2-1; 7 bases align to TRBD1. J was trimmed by 10 bases and V by 2 bases; bases with no gene match: 5. The CDR3 length is 13 residues. Germline V lookup: CDR1 SGHTA, CDR2 FQGTGA. The CDR3 nucleotides are TGTGCCAGCAGCTTATTTCAGGGGGACGAGCAGTTCTTC. As protein: CASSLFQGDEQFF.

The chain has TRBV24-1 and TRBJ2-6; tentative D call: TRBD1 (6 bases). Trimming pared 9 bases from V and 3 bases from J, leaving 11 bases between. CDR3 size: 14 residues. In germline, CDR1 is KGHDR, CDR2 SFDVKD. The CDR3 sequence is CATSTGSGANVLTF. The DNA of the CDR3 is TGTGCCACCTCTACAGGGAGTGGGGCCAACGTCCTGACTTTC.

In DNA, the CDR3 is TGTGCCAGTAGTATTCGACTAGCGGGAGCTCATGAGCAGTTCTTC. This gives the protein CASSIRLAGAHEQFF. The J gene is TRBJ2-1, the V gene TRBV19; TRBD2 agrees at 12 bases. Germline lookup yields CDR1 LNHDA and CDR2 SQIVND (reference sequence). CDR3 length: 15 amino acids. The V gene end was trimmed by 3 bases and the J gene end by 8 bases; junction bases not matched to a gene: 5. Full variable domain (missing parts from reference TRBV19 and TRBJ2-1): DGGITQSPKYLFRKEGQNVTLSCEQNLNHDAMYWYRQDPGQGLRLIYYSQIVNDFQKGDIAEGYSVSREKKESFPLTVTSAQKNPTAFYLCASSIRLAGAHEQFFGPGTRLTVL.

This clone was detected a few times. Here the CDR3 DNA reads TGTGCCAGCAGCCTCCCCTCCACAGATACGCAGTATTTT. It codes for CASSLPSTDTQYF. This rearrangement joins TRBV3-1 (or the pseudogene TRBV3-2) to TRBJ2-3; no definite D call. Germline CDR1 LGHDT, CDR2 YNNKEL (reference sequence). V was clipped by 4 bases and J by 2 bases, with 7 bases between them. The CDR3 loop spans 13 amino acids.

CDR3 residues: CASRELGTGHVPAFF. In DNA form, the CDR3 reads TGTGCCAGCAGAGAGCTCGGAACAGGGCATGTTCCAGCTTTCTTT. The rearrangement links TRBV28 to TRBJ1-1, with D maybe TRBD1 (6 bases). With 6 bases removed from V and 10 bases from J, the gap between germline ends came to 24 bases. Germline lookup yields CDR1 MDHEN and CDR2 SYDVKM. The CDR3 is made up of 15 amino acids.

The rearrangement joins TRBV11-3 to TRBJ2-1, with 10 bases identical to TRBD2. The CDR3 sequence is 15 residues long. Trimming cost V 3 bases and J 7 bases; bases outside gene matches: 6. Germline lookup yields CDR1 SGHNT and CDR2 YENEEA. The CDR3 protein is CASSFPAGGRNEQFF. CDR3 in DNA: TGTGCCAGCAGCTTTCCAGCGGGAGGGCGGAATGAGCAGTTCTTC.

The chain employs TRBV4-3 and TRBJ2-2; unclear D gene. V lost 0 bases, J lost 5 bases, and 7 bases lay in between. The CDR3 has 14 residues. Germline-derived CDR1 and CDR2 are LGHNA and YSLEER. The CDR3 coding sequence is TGCGCCAGCAGCCAAGATCCCGGGACCGGGGAGCTGTTTTTT. Its translation is CASSQDPGTGELFF.

The rearrangement joins TRBV7-8 to TRBJ2-7, with a weak D call TRBD1 (6 bases). Trimming removed 5 bases from V and 0 bases from J, with 11 bases in between. CDR1 is SGHVS and CDR2 is FQNEAQ in the germline V gene. The CDR3 is made up of 14 amino acids. The CDR3 sequence is CASSPDRFSYEQYF. The CDR3 bases are TGTGCCAGCAGCCCGGACAGATTCTCCTACGAGCAGTACTTC.

J is TRBJ1-5 and V is TRBV5-1; D might be TRBD1 (5 bases). CDR1 is SGHRS, CDR2 YFSETQ, per germline. V lost 0 bases to trimming and J lost 3 bases, with 10 bases between them. The CDR3 totals 15 residues. CDR3: CASSLEGRDNQPQHF. In nucleotides, the CDR3 is TGCGCCAGCAGCTTGGAGGGCAGGGACAATCAGCCCCAGCATTTT.

V is TRBV30 and J is TRBJ1-4; possibly TRBD1 for D (5 bases). The CDR3 consists of 11 residues. With 5 bases removed from V and 7 bases from J, the gap between germline ends came to 8 bases. The V gene's germline CDR1 is GTSNPN and CDR2 SVGIG (reference sequence). CDR3 sequence reads: CAWQGGEKLFF. CDR3 DNA sequence: TGTGCCTGGCAGGGTGGTGAAAAACTGTTTTTT.

The J gene is TRBJ1-1, the V gene TRBV9; D may be TRBD1 (6 bases). CDR1 is SGDLS and CDR2 is YYNGEE in the germline V gene. V was trimmed by 5 bases and J by 1 base, leaving 12 bases between them. This CDR3 has 14 amino acids. This CDR3 is CASSKDSANTEAFF. CDR3 DNA: TGTGCCAGCAGTAAGGACAGTGCGAACACTGAAGCTTTCTTT.

J is TRBJ1-2 and V is TRBV11-2; 11 bases are a match to TRBD1. Germline CDR1 reads SGHAT; CDR2 reads FQNNGV. The CDR3 runs 15 residues. Unmatched junction bases numbered 9, after V lost 5 bases and J lost 7 bases. In DNA form, the CDR3 reads TGTGCCAGCAGCCAACGGACAGGGGGCATCGGTGGCTACACCTTC. It codes for CASSQRTGGIGGYTF.

This chain joins TRBV28 and TRBJ2-7, with D possibly TRBD1 on 6 matching bases. Trimming took off 10 bases at V and 2 bases at J, with 18 bases between the two ends. Germline lookup yields CDR1 MDHEN and CDR2 SYDVKM. The CDR3 is 14 amino acids. The CDR3 here is CAIRTGSRTYEQYF. The CDR3 region has the DNA TGTGCCATCAGAACAGGGTCGAGGACCTACGAGCAGTACTTC.

V and J are TRBV28 and TRBJ1-1, with a weak D call TRBD1 (6 bases). V shed 7 bases and J shed 8 bases, with 14 bases lying between them. This CDR3 has 12 residues. The germline CDR1 and CDR2 sequences are MDHEN and SYDVKM. Here the CDR3 DNA reads TGTGCCAGCATCGGAACCCAGGGGGAAGCTTTCTTT. It specifies CASIGTQGEAFF. The full variable domain, with the rest looked up from reference TRBV28 and TRBJ1-1, is DVKVTQSSRYLVKRTGEKVFLECVQDMDHENMFWYRQDPGLGLRLIYFSYDVKMKEKGDIPEGYSVSREKKERFSLILESASTNQTSMYLCASIGTQGEAFFGQGTRLTVV.

Remarks on this clone: At one of its ends the junction is not consistent with the germline gene, which may arise from a read error. The CDR3 bases are TGTGCTAGCAGCCCGGACAGGGTGGGAAACACCATATATTTT. Its translation is CASSPDRVGNTIYF. The J gene is TRBJ1-3, the V gene TRBV7-7; 8 nucleotides line up with TRBD1. In germline, CDR1 is SSHAT, CDR2 FNYEAQ (reference sequence). There are 14 residues in the CDR3.

This chain connects TRBV28 to TRBJ1-1; TRBD1 agrees at 9 bases. This CDR3 has 13 amino acids. The germline CDR1 and CDR2 sequences are MDHEN and SYDVKM. The ends lost 5 bases at V and 4 bases at J; junction bases unmatched: 2. The CDR3 is CASSLDRGTEAFF. In DNA form, the CDR3 reads TGTGCCAGCAGTCTGGACAGGGGCACTGAAGCTTTCTTT.

This rearrangement joins TRBV28 to TRBJ1-2; perhaps TRBD1 as D (5 bases). With 6 bases removed from V and 2 bases from J, the gap between germline ends came to 28 bases. Germline lookup yields CDR1 MDHEN and CDR2 SYDVKM. The CDR3 consists of 19 residues. For the CDR3, the DNA is TGTGCCAGCAGATCCCTCCTCGGGGGTCTGGGCGGCCTGAACTATGGCTACACCTTC. It yields the protein CASRSLLGGLGGLNYGYTF.

J is TRBJ2-2 and V is TRBV2; 10 bases align to TRBD2. CDR3 length: 12 amino acids. The germline gives CDR1 SNHLY, CDR2 FYNNEI. The CDR3 region is CALAGDTGELFF. The CDR3 DNA is TGTGCTCTAGCGGGGGACACCGGGGAGCTGTTTTTT. The complete variable domain, with remaining parts taken from reference TRBV2 and TRBJ2-2, reads EPEVTQTPSHQVTQMGQEVILRCVPISNHLYFYWYRQILGQKVEFLVSFYNNEISEKSEIFDDQFSVERPDGSNFTLKIRSTKLEDSAMYFCALAGDTGELFFGEGSRLTVL.

This clone has only one observation. The chain uses TRBV7-9 and TRBJ1-1; the match to TRBD1 covers 9 bases. The germline V gene encodes CDR1 SEHNR and CDR2 FQNEAQ (reference sequence). The CDR3 has 14 amino acids. V shed 5 bases and J 4 bases; nucleotides not matched to a gene: 5. CDR3 residues: CASSRDRGSTEAFF. CDR3 DNA: TGTGCCAGCAGCAGAGACAGGGGGAGCACTGAAGCTTTCTTT.